The rows below give T cell receptor beta chains drawn from one sample of a study of cytomegalovirus exposure and HLA in healthy donors. Generated by immunoSEQ multiplex PCR, the TCRdb table keeps only in-frame clones and is missing some. The sample lists over 100,000 clones, just under 70% occurring once. The sample comprised PBMCs. These receptors all come from an older woman in good health and CMV-seropositive. Both conserved end residues are part of each CDR3.

v_gene	j_gene	CDR3aa
TRBV5-5	TRBJ2-7	CASSSAPTVNEQYF
TRBV11-2	TRBJ2-2	CASSLDITGGGRELFF
TRBV7-3	TRBJ1-4	CASSTPTGEGGEKLFF
TRBV7-9	TRBJ2-3	CASSSSGGTDTQYF
TRBV7-2	TRBJ1-5	CASSLGRGGQPQHF
TRBV6-5	TRBJ2-6	CASTSGSGANVLTF
TRBV10-2	TRBJ2-5	CASSENSGQETQYF
TRBV29-1	TRBJ1-2	CSVARQGTYGYTF
TRBV5-6	TRBJ2-5	CASSPWTSGGAGYETQYF
TRBV14	TRBJ1-2	CASSQSAGGNYGYTF
TRBV2	TRBJ1-2	CASTLGHVGYGYTF
TRBV6-4	TRBJ2-6	CASMTGRTGANVLTF
TRBV5-1	TRBJ2-1	CASSGTTPYNEQFF
TRBV7-6	TRBJ2-3	CASSERLAGFTDTQYF
TRBV7-7	TRBJ2-1	CASSPTSGGNNEQFF
TRBV6-6	TRBJ1-1	CASSYSGREAFF
TRBV2	TRBJ1-1	CASKSTGRTEAFF
TRBV6-5	TRBJ1-2	CASSRGQGKLYGYTF
TRBV19	TRBJ2-2	CASIQGSNTGELFF
TRBV7-8	TRBJ2-3	CASSFGTSVITDTQYF
TRBV7-8	TRBJ1-2	CASRSQQGPYGYTF
TRBV6-6	TRBJ1-1	CASSYWTGDTEAFF
TRBV5-1	TRBJ1-6	CASSLYPVGQNSPLHF
TRBV6-5	TRBJ1-5	CASSPSGGNQPQHF
TRBV7-7	TRBJ2-1	CASSPGTGIWDNEQFF
TRBV6-5	TRBJ2-2	CASSYSTGTGELFF
TRBV10-3	TRBJ2-5	CAIRDSVGETQYF
TRBV7-2	TRBJ2-1	CASSLAGTVGNEQFF
TRBV5-1	TRBJ1-6	CASSLARGGNSPLHF
TRBV4-2	TRBJ1-4	CASSQGGGEGTNEKLFF
TRBV20-1	TRBJ1-2	CSAQMDGYTF
TRBV4-1	TRBJ1-4	CASSREMTGQGPRANEKLFF